These T cell receptor beta chains were read from a single sample in a study of CD8 T cells in Susac syndrome. Using its own MiXCR run on the immunoSEQ multiplex PCR reads, TCRdb lists one record per CDR3 protein. The data contain about 250,000 distinct CDR3 sequences, just over 90% of them singletons. Sequenced: CD4+ T cells from PBMCs. These receptors all come from a human donor with multiple sclerosis. Both conserved end residues are part of each CDR3.

CDR3aa	len	v_gene
CASSPNPGRYGYTF	14	TRBV3-1
CAINRDQVDTQYF	13	TRBV10-3
CSARGDRGNQPQHF	14	TRBV20-1
CASISRISYGQYF	13	TRBV5-6
CASTWGSLISGNTIYF	16	TRBV2
CASSPGTLANTGELLF	16	TRBV12-3/TRBV12-4
CSVARTIRGGTQYF	14	TRBV29-1
CASTALAANTGELFF	15	TRBV28
CASGVVNTYEQYF	13	TRBV28
CASSQGLPGPDTQYF	15	TRBV3-1
CASSQSWLGTNSNQPQHF	18	TRBV23-1
CSARDPGTGNMYEQYF	16	TRBV20-1
CASSWTRQETQYF	13	TRBV4-1
CASSWDRASDTQYF	14	TRBV5-4
CSAPFGPKGSSYNEQFF	17	TRBV20-1
CASSGGGRVQETQYF	15	TRBV9
CATGLAGDQETQYF	14	TRBV10-3
CASSFTGTSGRADTQYF	17	TRBV27
CATSRDPGAADTQYF	15	TRBV15
CASSPAPRDTQYF	13	TRBV18
CASSPQGQTNEKLFF	15	TRBV18
CASSYPSGQEIGEQYF	16	TRBV6-6
CASRKLAGAVQRDTQYF	17	TRBV13
CASSEDGGTNSPLHF	15	TRBV2
CASRLLTASTGYTF	14	TRBV6-1
CASSMQGRSLGKLFF	15	TRBV7-2
CASSGRQSSYEQYF	14	TRBV25-1
CASSDDRLGAAKNIQYF	17	TRBV2